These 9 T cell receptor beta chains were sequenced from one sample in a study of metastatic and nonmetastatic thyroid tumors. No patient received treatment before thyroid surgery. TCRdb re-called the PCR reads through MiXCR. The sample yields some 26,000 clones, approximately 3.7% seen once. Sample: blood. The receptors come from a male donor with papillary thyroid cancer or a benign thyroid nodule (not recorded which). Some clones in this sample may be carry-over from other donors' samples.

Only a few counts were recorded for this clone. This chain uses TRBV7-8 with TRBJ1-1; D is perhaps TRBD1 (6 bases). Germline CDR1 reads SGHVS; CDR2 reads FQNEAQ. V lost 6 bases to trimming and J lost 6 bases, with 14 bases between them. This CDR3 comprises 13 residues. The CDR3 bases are TGTGCCAGCAGGCCATCAGGGGTTTCTGAAGCTTTCTTT. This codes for CASRPSGVSEAFF.

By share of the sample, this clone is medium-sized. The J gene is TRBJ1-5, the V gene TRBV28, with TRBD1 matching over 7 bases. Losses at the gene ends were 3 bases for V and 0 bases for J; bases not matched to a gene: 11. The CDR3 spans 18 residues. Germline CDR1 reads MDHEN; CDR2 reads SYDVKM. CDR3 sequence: CASSFWQGEKSSNQPQHF. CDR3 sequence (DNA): TGTGCCAGCAGTTTTTGGCAGGGGGAAAAAAGTAGCAATCAGCCCCAGCATTTT. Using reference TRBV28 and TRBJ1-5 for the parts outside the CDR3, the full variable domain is DVKVTQSSRYLVKRTGEKVFLECVQDMDHENMFWYRQDPGLGLRLIYFSYDVKMKEKGDIPEGYSVSREKKERFSLILESASTNQTSMYLCASSFWQGEKSSNQPQHFGDGTRLSIL.

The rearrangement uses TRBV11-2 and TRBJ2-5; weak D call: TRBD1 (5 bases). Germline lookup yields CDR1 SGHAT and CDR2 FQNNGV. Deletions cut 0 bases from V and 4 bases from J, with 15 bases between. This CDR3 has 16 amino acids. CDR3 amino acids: CASSLDLRTGVETQYF. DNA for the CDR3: TGTGCCAGCAGCTTAGATCTCAGAACAGGAGTAGAGACCCAGTACTTC.

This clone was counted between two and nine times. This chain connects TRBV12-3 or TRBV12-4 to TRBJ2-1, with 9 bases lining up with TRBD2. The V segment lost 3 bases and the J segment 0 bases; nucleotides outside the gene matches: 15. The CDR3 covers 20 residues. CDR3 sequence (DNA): TGTGCCAGCAGTTTCAGGGGTGGAAGCGGGGGGCTGACCTCCTACAATGAGCAGTTCTTC. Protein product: CASSFRGGSGGLTSYNEQFF.

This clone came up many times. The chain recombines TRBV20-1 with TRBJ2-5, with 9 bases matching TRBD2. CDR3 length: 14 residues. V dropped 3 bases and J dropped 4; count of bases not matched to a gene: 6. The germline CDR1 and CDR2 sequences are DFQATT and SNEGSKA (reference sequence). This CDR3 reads CSASPLAGVETQYF. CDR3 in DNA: TGCAGTGCTAGCCCTTTAGCGGGAGTAGAGACCCAGTACTTC.

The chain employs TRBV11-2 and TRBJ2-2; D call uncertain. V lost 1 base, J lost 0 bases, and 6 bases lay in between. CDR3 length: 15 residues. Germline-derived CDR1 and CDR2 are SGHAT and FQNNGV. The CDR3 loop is CASSLVGPNTGELFF. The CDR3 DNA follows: TGTGCCAGCAGCTTAGTTGGGCCGAACACCGGGGAGCTGTTTTTT.

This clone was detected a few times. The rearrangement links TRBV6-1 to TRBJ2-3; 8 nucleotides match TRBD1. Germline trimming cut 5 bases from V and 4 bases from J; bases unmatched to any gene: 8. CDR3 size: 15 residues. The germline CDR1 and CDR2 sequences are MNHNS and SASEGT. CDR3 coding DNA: TGTGCCAGCAGTAGATCAGGGGGCGGCCCAGATACGCAGTATTTT. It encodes CASSRSGGGPDTQYF.

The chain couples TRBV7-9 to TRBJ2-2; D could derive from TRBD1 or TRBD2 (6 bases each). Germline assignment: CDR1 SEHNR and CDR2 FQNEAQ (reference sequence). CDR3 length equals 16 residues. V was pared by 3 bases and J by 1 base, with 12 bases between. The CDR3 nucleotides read TGTGCCAGCAGCTTTGTCGGGGGACAGAACACCGGGGAGCTGTTTTTT. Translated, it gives CASSFVGGQNTGELFF.

The DNA for the CDR3 is TGTGCCAGCACCATCACAGGGAGCGGATACAAGCAGTACTTC. It specifies CASTITGSGYKQYF. The chain recombines TRBV27 with TRBJ2-7, with D possibly being TRBD1 (6 bases). V dropped 7 bases and J dropped 8 bases, with 21 bases sitting between them. Germline CDR1 and CDR2: MNHEY and SMNVEV (reference sequence). This CDR3 is built from 14 residues.